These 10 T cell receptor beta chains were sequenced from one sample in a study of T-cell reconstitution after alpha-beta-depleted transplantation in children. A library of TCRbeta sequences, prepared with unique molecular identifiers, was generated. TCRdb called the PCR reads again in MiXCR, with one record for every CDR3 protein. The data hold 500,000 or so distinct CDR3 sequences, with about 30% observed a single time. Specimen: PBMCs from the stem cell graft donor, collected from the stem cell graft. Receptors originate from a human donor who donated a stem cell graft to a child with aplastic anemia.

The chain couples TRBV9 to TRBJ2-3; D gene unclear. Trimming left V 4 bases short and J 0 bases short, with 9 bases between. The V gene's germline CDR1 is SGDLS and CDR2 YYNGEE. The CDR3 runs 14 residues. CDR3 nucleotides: TGTGCCAGCAGCCCCCAATATAGCACAGATACGCAGTATTTT. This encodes CASSPQYSTDTQYF.

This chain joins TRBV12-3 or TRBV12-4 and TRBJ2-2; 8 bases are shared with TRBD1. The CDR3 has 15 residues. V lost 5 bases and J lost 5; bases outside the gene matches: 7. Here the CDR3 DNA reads TGTGCCAGCAGTCCCGGACAGGGTTGGACCGGGGAGCTGTTTTTT. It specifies CASSPGQGWTGELFF.

The CDR3 bases are TGTGCCAGTAGTAGAGAAGACAGCTCTGGAAACACCATATATTTT. It yields the protein CASSREDSSGNTIYF. The chain joins TRBV19 to TRBJ1-3; TRBD1 is a possible D gene (5 bases). The CDR3 extends over 15 amino acids. Trimming shortened V by 4 bases and J by 0 bases, and 10 bases separated the two germline ends. In germline, CDR1 is LNHDA, CDR2 SQIVND (reference sequence).

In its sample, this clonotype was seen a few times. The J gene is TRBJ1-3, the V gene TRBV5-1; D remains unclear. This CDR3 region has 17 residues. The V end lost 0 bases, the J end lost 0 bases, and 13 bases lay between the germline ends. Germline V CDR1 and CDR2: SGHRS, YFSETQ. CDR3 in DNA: TGCGCCAGCAGCTTGGCCCCACGGAAGACCTCTGGAAACACCATATATTTT. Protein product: CASSLAPRKTSGNTIYF. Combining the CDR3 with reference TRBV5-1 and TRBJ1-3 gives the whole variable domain KAGVTQTPRYLIKTRGQQVTLSCSPISGHRSVSWYQQTPGQGLQFLFEYFSETQRNKGNFPGRFSGRQFSNSRSEMNVSTLELGDSALYLCASSLAPRKTSGNTIYFGEGSWLTVV.

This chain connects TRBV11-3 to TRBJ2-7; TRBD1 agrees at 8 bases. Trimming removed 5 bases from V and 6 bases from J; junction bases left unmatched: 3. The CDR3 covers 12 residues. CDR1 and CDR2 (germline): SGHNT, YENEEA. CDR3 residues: CASSKDRGEQYV. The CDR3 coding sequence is TGTGCCAGCAGCAAAGACAGGGGCGAGCAGTACGTC.

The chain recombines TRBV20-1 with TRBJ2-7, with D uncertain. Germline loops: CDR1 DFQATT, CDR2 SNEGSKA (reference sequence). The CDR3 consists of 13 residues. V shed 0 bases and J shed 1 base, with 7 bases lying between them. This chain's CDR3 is CSARDPGSYEQYV. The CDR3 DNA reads TGCAGTGCTAGAGATCCAGGATCCTACGAGCAGTACGTC.

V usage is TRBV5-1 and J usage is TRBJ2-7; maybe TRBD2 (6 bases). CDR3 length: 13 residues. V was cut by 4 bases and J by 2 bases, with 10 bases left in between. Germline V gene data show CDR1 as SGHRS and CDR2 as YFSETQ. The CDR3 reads CASSRRDAYEQYF. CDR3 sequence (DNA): TGCGCCAGCAGCCGGAGGGACGCCTACGAGCAGTACTTC.

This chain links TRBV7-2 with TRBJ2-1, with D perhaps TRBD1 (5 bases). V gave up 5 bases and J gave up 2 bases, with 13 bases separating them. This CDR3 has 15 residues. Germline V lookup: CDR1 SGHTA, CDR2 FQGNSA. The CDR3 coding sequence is TGTGCCAGCAGCCCGGCGAGACAGACCTACAATGAGCAGTTCTTC. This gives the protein CASSPARQTYNEQFF.

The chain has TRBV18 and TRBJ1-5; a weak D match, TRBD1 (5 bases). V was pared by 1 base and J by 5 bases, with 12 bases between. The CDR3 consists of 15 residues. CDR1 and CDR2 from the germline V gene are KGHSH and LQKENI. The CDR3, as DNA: TGTGCCAGCTCACCACGCAGGGAGGGTGATCAGCCCCAGCATTTT. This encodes CASSPRREGDQPQHF.

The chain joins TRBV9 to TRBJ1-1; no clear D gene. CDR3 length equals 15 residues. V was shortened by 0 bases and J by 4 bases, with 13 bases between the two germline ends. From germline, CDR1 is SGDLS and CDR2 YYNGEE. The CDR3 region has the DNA TGTGCCAGCAGCGTAGACAGCCGGCGGTCCACTGAAGCTTTCTTT. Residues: CASSVDSRRSTEAFF.